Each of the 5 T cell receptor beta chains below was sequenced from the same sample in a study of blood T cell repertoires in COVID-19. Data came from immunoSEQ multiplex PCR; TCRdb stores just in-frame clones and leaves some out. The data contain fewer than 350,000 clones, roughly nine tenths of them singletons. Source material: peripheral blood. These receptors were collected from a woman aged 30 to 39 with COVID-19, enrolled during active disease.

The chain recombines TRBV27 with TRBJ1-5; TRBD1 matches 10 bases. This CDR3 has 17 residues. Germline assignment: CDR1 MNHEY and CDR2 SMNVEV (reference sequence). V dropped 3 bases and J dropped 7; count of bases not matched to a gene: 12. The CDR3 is CASSFLGTGVVGQPQHF. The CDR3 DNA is TGTGCCAGCAGTTTCCTGGGGACAGGGGTAGTAGGCCAGCCCCAGCATTTT.

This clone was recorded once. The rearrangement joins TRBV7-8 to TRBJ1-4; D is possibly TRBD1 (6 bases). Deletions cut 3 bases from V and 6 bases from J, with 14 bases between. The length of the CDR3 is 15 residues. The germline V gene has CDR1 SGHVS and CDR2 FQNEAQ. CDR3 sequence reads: CASSLRPQGDEKLFF. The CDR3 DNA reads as TGTGCCAGCAGCTTGAGGCCACAGGGCGATGAAAAACTGTTTTTT.

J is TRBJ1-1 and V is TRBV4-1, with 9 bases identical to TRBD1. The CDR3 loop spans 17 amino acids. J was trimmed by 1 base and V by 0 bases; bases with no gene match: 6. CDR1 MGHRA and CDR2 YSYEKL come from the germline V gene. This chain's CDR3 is CASSQEKQGAQNTEAFF. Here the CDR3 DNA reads TGCGCCAGCAGCCAAGAAAAACAGGGGGCGCAGAACACTGAAGCTTTCTTT.

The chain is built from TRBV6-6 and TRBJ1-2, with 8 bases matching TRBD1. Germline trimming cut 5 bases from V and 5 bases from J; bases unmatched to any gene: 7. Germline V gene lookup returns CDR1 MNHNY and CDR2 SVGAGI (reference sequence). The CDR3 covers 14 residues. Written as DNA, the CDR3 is TGTGCCAGCAGTCGGTCGACAGGGGAGTATGGCTACACCTTC. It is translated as CASSRSTGEYGYTF.

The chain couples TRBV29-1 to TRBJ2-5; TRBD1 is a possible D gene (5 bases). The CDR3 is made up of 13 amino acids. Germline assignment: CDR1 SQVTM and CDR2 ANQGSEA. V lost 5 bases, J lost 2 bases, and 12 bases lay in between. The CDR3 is CSVQGWAQETQYF. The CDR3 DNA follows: TGCAGCGTTCAGGGTTGGGCACAAGAGACCCAGTACTTC.